This is a list of T cell receptor beta chains from one sample in a study of CD8+ T cells in alopecia areata. TCRdb keeps only in-frame clones here, not all; method: immunoSEQ multiplex PCR. In the table there are 200,000 to 250,000 clones, under 75% of which are singletons. The starting material was CD4+ T cells sorted from blood, obtained at week 4, from a patient treated with tofacitinib. These receptors all stem from a human donor with alopecia areata. The CDR3 runs from the conserved cysteine through the conserved F or W. D genes are given only for firm matches. Clone size is stated in some rows and not others, as once, few, many or a class when expanded.

D gene	clone size	V gene	J gene	CDR3 DNA	CDR3 protein
TRBD1	NA	TRBV5-1	TRBJ2-2	TGCGCCAGCAGCATGACAGGGGCCGGGGAGCTGTTTTTT	CASSMTGAGELFF
NA	NA	TRBV27	TRBJ2-5	TGTGCCAGCAGTTCCCCACGAGGTGCGACCCAGTACTTC	CASSSPRGATQYF
NA	NA	TRBV30	TRBJ1-5	TGTGCCTGGAGCGGTCAGGCAGCGGGAAATCAGCCCCAGCATTTT	CAWSGQAAGNQPQHF
NA	NA	TRBV29-1	TRBJ2-5	TGCAGCATTTCTCGGGGACACTCTTCCCGGTGGGAGACCCAGTACTTC	CSISRGHSSRWETQYF
TRBD2	few	TRBV29-1	TRBJ2-7	TGCAGCGTGGCACCTAGCGGATCGACCTACGAGCAGTACTTC	CSVAPSGSTYEQYF
TRBD1	few	TRBV29-1	TRBJ1-2	TGCAGCGTTGAACGGCAGGGGGCCCTTCACAGTGGCTACACCTTC	CSVERQGALHSGYTF
NA	NA	TRBV2	TRBJ1-1	TGTGCCAGCAGTGAGAGGGGATGGGGGAACACTGAAGCTTTCTTT	CASSERGWGNTEAFF
TRBD2	NA	TRBV10-3	TRBJ2-1	TGTGCCATCGGTGGCGGGGGGGCCCTCTACAATGAGCAGTTCTTC	CAIGGGGALYNEQFF
NA	few	TRBV11-2	TRBJ2-2	TGTGCCAGCAGCCCGTTTTTAGCGGTGAACACCGGGGAGCTGTTTTTT	CASSPFLAVNTGELFF
NA	NA	TRBV13	TRBJ1-6	TGTGCCAGCAGCCGCAGCAAAAATGGAAATTCACCCCTCCACTTT	CASSRSKNGNSPLHF